The entry below describes one T cell receptor beta chain. The protocol was immunoSEQ multiplex PCR, while the TCRdb copy is restricted to in-frame clones and leaves out a portion. The data hold some 19,000 clones, with around 84% observed a single time. This record belongs to a study of T cells in localized non-small cell lung cancer. This material consisted of peripheral blood, taken before any cancer treatment. This TCR came from a man between 40 and 75 years old with stage I lung adenocarcinoma.

The CDR3: CASSQGGETQYF. The CDR3 DNA reads as TGTGCCAGCAGCCAGGGTGGGGAGACCCAGTACTTC. This chain connects TRBV2 to TRBJ2-5, with D maybe TRBD1 (5 bases). CDR1 and CDR2 from the germline V gene are SNHLY and FYNNEI. V lost 6 bases and J 5 bases, leaving 10 bases between the germline ends. The CDR3 runs to 12 residues.